The 10 T cell receptor beta chains reported below all come from one sample, sequenced in a study of vaccination effects on CD4 cells after COVID-19. Sequencing used immunoSEQ multiplex PCR; TCRdb keeps in-frame clones, though not all of them. The repertoire holds under 80,000 clones, about 70% seen once, with roughly 1.9% in the top ten. Prior to sequencing, the ViraFEST assay stimulated PBMC with viral peptide pools, which expanded the antigen-specific CD4+ T cells. A 10-day culture period preceded the isolation of CD4+ T cells. These TCRs are of unknown antigen specificity. Sequenced material: CD4+ T cells from PBMCs cultured with HCoV-229E spike peptides, taken before COVID-19 vaccination. These receptors were obtained from a human donor who received a COVID-19 vaccine.

This clone has just a few counts. The CDR3 sequence is CASSLKGQGLYEQYV. The DNA of the CDR3 is TGTGCCAGCAGCTTGAAAGGACAGGGTCTTTACGAGCAGTACGTC. This rearrangement joins TRBV7-2 to TRBJ2-7; 8 bases fit TRBD1. Germline V gives CDR1 SGHTA, CDR2 FQGNSA. CDR3 size: 15 residues. The J segment lost 4 bases and the V segment lost 3 bases, leaving 8 bases of the junction unmatched.

V gene TRBV3-1 (or the pseudogene TRBV3-2) combines with J gene TRBJ2-5; 9 positions match TRBD1. The CDR3 length is 15 residues. V was clipped by 4 bases and J by 1 base; unmatched bases: 4. Germline CDR1 LGHDT, CDR2 YNNKEL (reference sequence). The CDR3 sequence is CASSLDRGAQETQYF. The CDR3 nucleotides are TGTGCCAGCAGCCTCGACAGGGGGGCCCAAGAGACCCAGTACTTC.

The DNA of the CDR3 is TGTGCCAGCAGACCACAGGGGGCGCTTACCGGGGAGCTGTTTTTT. It translates to CASRPQGALTGELFF. The genes are TRBV27 and TRBJ2-2, with 9 nucleotides matching TRBD1. The CDR3 has 15 amino acids. V shed 6 bases and J 5 bases; nucleotides not matched to a gene: 7. The germline CDR1 and CDR2 sequences are MNHEY and SMNVEV (reference sequence).

V and J are TRBV6-5 and TRBJ1-1, with D unclear. The CDR3 extends over 11 amino acids. Trimming removed 11 bases from V and 7 bases from J, with 14 bases in between. Germline V gene lookup returns CDR1 MNHEY and CDR2 SVGAGI. CDR3 sequence: CASAGLFEAFF. The DNA of the CDR3 is TGTGCCTCGGCGGGTCTCTTTGAAGCTTTCTTT.

V is TRBV10-1 and J is TRBJ1-1; no definite D call. Germline loops: CDR1 WNHNN, CDR2 SYGVQD (reference sequence). V lost 6 bases, J lost 1 base, and 9 bases lay in between. The CDR3 consists of 13 residues. CDR3 in amino acids: CASSPPSNTEAFF. CDR3 DNA: TGCGCCAGCAGCCCTCCATCGAACACTGAAGCTTTCTTT.

The chain joins TRBV27 to TRBJ2-2; D assignment may be TRBD1 or TRBD2 (5 bases each). Germline CDR1 and CDR2: MNHEY and SMNVEV (reference sequence). CDR3 length: 14 amino acids. V lost 7 bases to trimming and J lost 0 bases, with 9 bases between them. Here the CDR3 DNA reads TGTGCCAGCACCAGGGACGCGAACACCGGGGAGCTGTTTTTT. Translation: CASTRDANTGELFF.

The J gene is TRBJ1-6, the V gene TRBV14; D remains unclear. V dropped 4 bases and J dropped 0 bases, with 10 bases sitting between them. The CDR3 has 16 amino acids. Germline values: CDR1 SGHDN, CDR2 FVKESK. This chain's CDR3 is CASSRADGSYNSPLHF. The CDR3 DNA sequence: TGTGCCAGCAGCCGGGCGGACGGCTCCTATAATTCACCCCTCCACTTT.

This chain links TRBV5-8 with TRBJ2-7, with no clear D. V was cut by 4 bases and J by 2 bases, with 22 bases left in between. Per germline, CDR1 SGHTS and CDR2 YDEGEE. The CDR3 runs to 17 residues. The CDR3: CASSQGYYVDRAYEQYV. The CDR3 nucleotides are TGTGCCAGCAGCCAAGGATATTATGTGGACCGAGCCTACGAGCAGTACGTC.

The rearrangement links TRBV19 to TRBJ1-4; 7 bases line up with TRBD1. The CDR3 is 16 amino acids. Germline V gene lookup returns CDR1 LNHDA and CDR2 SQIVND (reference sequence). V was pared by 3 bases and J by 4 bases, with 8 bases of the junction left unmatched. Here the CDR3 reads CASSISGTALNEKLFF. The CDR3 region has the DNA TGTGCCAGTAGTATCTCTGGGACAGCCCTTAATGAAAAACTGTTTTTT.

The rearrangement uses TRBV5-6 and TRBJ2-3; a weak D match, TRBD2 (6 bases). Trimming removed 2 bases from V and 6 bases from J, with 16 bases in between. Germline-derived CDR1 and CDR2 are SGHDT and YYEEEE. The CDR3 contains 15 residues. This CDR3 is CASSLLGGAADTQYF. The CDR3 nucleotides read TGTGCCAGCAGCTTACTCGGCGGGGCTGCGGATACGCAGTATTTT.